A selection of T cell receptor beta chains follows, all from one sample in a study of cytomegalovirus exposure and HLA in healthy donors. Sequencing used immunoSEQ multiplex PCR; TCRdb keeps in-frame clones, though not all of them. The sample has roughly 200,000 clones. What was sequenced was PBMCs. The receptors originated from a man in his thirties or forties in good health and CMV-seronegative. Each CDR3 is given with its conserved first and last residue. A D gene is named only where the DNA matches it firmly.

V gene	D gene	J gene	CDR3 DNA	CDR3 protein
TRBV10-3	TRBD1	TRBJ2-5	TGTGCCATCAGTGACAGGACAGGGGGCGTGGAGACCCAGTACTTC	CAISDRTGGVETQYF
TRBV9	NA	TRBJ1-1	TGTGCCAGCAGCGTAGAACCGGGGGGTTTGATGAACACTGAAGCTTTCTTT	CASSVEPGGLMNTEAFF
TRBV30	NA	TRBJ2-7	TGTGCCTGGAGTACTCTGTTCGGTCGGGGAATAGGCTACGAGCAGTACTTC	CAWSTLFGRGIGYEQYF
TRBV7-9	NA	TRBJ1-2	TGTGCCAGCAGCTTCCCTGGTTGGGCTTCTGGCTACACCTTC	CASSFPGWASGYTF
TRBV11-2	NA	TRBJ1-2	TGTGCCAGCAGCTTAGATTTGGGGCTTCTAGGTTCTGGCTACACCTTC	CASSLDLGLLGSGYTF
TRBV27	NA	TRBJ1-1	TGTGCCAGCAGTTTAGGGGCGAACACTGAAGCTTTCTTT	CASSLGANTEAFF
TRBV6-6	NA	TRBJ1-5	TGTGCCAGCAGGCGGGATTTGCCCCAGCATTTT	CASRRDLPQHF
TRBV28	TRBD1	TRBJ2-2	TGTGCCAGCAGCAGGGACAGGGCCTCCAGAAGTGGGGAGCTGTTTTTT	CASSRDRASRSGELFF
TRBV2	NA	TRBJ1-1	TGTGCCAGCACCCTTAGTAGGGCGGGGAACACTGAAGCTTTCTTT	CASTLSRAGNTEAFF
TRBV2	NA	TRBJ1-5	TGTGCCAGCAGTGGAACTTCAGGGGCGGTTCAGCCCCAGCATTTT	CASSGTSGAVQPQHF
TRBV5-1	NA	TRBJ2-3	TGCGCCAGCAGCTTGGCGAGTGCATCTAGCACAGATACGCAGTATTTT	CASSLASASSTDTQYF
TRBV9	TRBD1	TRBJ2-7	TGTGCCAGCAGCCTAGGGACAGGGGAGTACGAGCAGTACTTC	CASSLGTGEYEQYF
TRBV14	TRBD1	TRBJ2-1	TGTGCCAGCAGCCTAGGACAGGGGACCTACAATGAGCAGTTCTTC	CASSLGQGTYNEQFF
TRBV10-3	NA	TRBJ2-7	TGTGCCATAGGCTGGGTGGAGGAGCAGTACTTC	CAIGWVEEQYF
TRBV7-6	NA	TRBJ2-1	TGTGCCAGCAGCTTTGGGCTTCTCGGCTCCTACAATGAGCAGTTCTTC	CASSFGLLGSYNEQFF
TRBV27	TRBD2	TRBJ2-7	TGTGCCAGCAGGTATCTAGCGGGACTTTCCTACGAGCAGTACTTC	CASRYLAGLSYEQYF
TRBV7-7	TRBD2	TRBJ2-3	TGTGCCAGCAGCTTAGGGGCTAGCGGCCCAGATACGCAGTATTTT	CASSLGASGPDTQYF
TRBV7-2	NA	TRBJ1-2	TGTGCCAGCAGCTTAGTTACAGGGAGCTATGGCTACACCTTC	CASSLVTGSYGYTF
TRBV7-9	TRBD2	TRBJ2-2	TGTGCCAGCAGCCGGACTAGCGGGAACACCGGGGAGCTGTTTTTT	CASSRTSGNTGELFF
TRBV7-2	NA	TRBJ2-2	TGTGCCAGCAGCTCGGGACTGGTGAACACCGGGGAGCTGTTTTTT	CASSSGLVNTGELFF
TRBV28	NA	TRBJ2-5	TGTGCCAGCAAGTGGGGAGCTGCGTTTGAGACCCAGTACTTC	CASKWGAAFETQYF
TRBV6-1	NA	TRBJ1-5	TGTGCCAGCAGTGTGAAAGGGGTAGCCTTCAATCAGCCCCAGCATTTT	CASSVKGVAFNQPQHF
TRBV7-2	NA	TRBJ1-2	TGTGCCAGCAGCTTAAACAGGATAGGGCCTGGCTACACCTTC	CASSLNRIGPGYTF
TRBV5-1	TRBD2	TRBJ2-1	TGCGCCAGCAGTGCTAGCGGGGGGGGAGGAAGCTCCTACAATGAGCAGTTCTTC	CASSASGGGGSSYNEQFF
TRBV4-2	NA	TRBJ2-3	TGTGCCAGCAGCCAAGGTAGCGGAACCCTCTCTAGCACAGATACGCAGTATTTT	CASSQGSGTLSSTDTQYF
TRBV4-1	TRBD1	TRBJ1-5	TGCGCCAGCAGCCAAGATCGGGACAGAGGAACTCAGCCCCAGCATTTT	CASSQDRDRGTQPQHF
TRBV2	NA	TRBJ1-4	TGTGCCAGCAGTGGTCGAGGAGGCGAGGAAAAACTGTTTTTT	CASSGRGGEEKLFF
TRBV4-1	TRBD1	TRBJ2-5	TGCGCCAGCAGCCAATGGAGAGGGACAGGGGCAAAAGAGACCCAGTACTTC	CASSQWRGTGAKETQYF
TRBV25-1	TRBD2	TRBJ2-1	TGTGCCAGCGGTGTAGCGGGGGGCTTTTACAATGAGCAGTTCTTC	CASGVAGGFYNEQFF
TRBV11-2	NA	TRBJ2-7	TGTGCCAGCAGTCGCGGGGGCGCGAGCTCCTACGAGCAGTACTTC	CASSRGGASSYEQYF